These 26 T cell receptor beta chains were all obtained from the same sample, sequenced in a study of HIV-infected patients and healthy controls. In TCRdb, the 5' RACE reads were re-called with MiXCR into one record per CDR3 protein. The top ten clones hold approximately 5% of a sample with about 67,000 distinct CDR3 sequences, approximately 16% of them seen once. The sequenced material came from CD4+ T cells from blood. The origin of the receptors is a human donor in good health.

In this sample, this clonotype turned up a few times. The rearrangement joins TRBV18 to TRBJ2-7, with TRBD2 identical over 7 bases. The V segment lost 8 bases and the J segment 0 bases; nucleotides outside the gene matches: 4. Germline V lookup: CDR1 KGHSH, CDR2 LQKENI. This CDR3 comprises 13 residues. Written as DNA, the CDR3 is TGTGCCAGCCGGGAGGCTAGCTCCTACGAGCAGTACTTC. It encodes CASREASSYEQYF.

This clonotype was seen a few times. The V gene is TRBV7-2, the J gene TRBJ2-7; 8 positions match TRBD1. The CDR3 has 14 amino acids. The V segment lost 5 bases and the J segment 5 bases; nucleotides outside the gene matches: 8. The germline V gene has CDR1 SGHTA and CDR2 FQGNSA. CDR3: CASSLDRGRDEQYF. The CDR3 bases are TGTGCCAGCAGCCTAGACAGGGGTAGAGACGAGCAGTACTTC.

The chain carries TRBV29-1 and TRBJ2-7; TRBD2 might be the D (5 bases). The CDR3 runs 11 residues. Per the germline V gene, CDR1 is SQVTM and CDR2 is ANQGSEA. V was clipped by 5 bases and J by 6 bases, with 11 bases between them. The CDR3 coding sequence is TGCAGCGTTATGGGAGAGAGCGAGCAGTACTTC. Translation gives CSVMGESEQYF.

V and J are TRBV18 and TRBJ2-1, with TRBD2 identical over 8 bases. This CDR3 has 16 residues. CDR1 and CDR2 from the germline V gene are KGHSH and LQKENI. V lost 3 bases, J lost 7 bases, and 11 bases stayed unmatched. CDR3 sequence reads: CASSPQTGTRRNEQFF. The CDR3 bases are TGTGCCAGCTCACCTCAAACCGGGACTAGGAGGAATGAGCAGTTCTTC.

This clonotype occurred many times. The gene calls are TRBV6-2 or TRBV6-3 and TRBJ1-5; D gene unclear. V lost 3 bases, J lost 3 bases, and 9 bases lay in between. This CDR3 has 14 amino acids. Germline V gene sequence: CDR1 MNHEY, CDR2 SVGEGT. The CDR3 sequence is CASSYLQANQPQHF. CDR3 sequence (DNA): TGTGCCAGCAGTTATCTCCAGGCCAATCAGCCCCAGCATTTT.

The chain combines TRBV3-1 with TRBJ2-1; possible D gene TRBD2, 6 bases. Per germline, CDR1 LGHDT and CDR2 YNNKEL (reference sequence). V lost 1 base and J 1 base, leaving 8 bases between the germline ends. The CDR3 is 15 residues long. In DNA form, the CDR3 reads TGTGCCAGCAGCCAAGGTGGGAGGTCCTACAATGAGCAGTTCTTC. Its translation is CASSQGGRSYNEQFF.

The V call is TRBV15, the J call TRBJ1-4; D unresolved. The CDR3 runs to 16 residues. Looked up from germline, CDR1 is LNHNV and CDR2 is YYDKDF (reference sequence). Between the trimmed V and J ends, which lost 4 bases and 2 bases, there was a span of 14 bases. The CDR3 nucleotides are TGTGCCACCAGCACCGGGAGGGTGGCTACTAATGAAAAACTGTTTTTT. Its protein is CATSTGRVATNEKLFF.

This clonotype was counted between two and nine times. The CDR3 loop is CSASRDEDQPQHF. In nucleotides, the CDR3 is TGCAGTGCTAGTAGAGATGAAGATCAGCCCCAGCATTTT. The chain carries TRBV20-1 and TRBJ1-5; D ambiguous. CDR3 length: 13 amino acids. V was pared by 3 bases and J by 5 bases, with 11 bases between. CDR1 and CDR2 (germline): DFQATT, SNEGSKA (reference sequence).

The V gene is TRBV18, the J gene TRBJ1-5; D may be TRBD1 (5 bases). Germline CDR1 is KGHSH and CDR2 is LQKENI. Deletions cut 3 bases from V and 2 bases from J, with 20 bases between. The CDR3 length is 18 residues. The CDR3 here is CASSPGTSGSGGNQPQHF. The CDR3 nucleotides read TGTGCCAGCTCACCCGGGACCTCCGGTTCGGGAGGCAATCAGCCCCAGCATTTT.

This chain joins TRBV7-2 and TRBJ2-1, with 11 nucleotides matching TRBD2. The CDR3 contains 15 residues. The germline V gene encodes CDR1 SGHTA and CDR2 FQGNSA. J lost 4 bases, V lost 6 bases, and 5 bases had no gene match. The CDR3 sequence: CASRAGTSGYNEQFF. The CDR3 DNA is TGTGCCAGCAGGGCCGGGACTAGCGGATACAATGAGCAGTTCTTC.

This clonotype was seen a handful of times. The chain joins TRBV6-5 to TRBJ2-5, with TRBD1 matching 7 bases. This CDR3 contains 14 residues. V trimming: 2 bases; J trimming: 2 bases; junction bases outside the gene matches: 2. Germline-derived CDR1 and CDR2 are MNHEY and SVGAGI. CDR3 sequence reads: CASSYRDSQETQYF. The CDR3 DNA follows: TGTGCCAGCAGTTACCGGGACAGTCAAGAGACCCAGTACTTC.

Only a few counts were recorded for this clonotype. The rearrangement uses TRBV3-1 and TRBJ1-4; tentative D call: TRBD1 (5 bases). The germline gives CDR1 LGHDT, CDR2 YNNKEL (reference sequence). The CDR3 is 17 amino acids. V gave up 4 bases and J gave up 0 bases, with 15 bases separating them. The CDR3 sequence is CASSPTEGRATNEKLFF. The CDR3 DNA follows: TGTGCCAGCAGCCCAACTGAGGGACGTGCAACTAATGAAAAACTGTTTTTT.

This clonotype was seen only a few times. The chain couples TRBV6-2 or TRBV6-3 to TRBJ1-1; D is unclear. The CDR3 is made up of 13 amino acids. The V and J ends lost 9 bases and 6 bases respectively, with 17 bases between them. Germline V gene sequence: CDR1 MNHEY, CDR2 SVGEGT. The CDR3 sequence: CASAVQSLSEAFF. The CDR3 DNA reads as TGTGCCAGTGCGGTCCAGAGTTTATCTGAAGCTTTCTTT.

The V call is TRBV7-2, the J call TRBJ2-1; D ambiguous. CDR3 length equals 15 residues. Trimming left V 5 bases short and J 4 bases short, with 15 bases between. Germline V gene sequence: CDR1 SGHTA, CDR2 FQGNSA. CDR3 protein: CASSPGRATYNEQFF. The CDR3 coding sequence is TGTGCCAGCAGCCCCGGACGAGCAACTTACAATGAGCAGTTCTTC.

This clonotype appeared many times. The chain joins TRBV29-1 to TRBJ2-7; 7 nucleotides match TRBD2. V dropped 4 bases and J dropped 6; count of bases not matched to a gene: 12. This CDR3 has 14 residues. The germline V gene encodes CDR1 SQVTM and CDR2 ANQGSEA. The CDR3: CSVGEGPGELEQYF. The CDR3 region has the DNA TGCAGCGTTGGGGAGGGGCCCGGGGAGCTCGAGCAGTACTTC.

The CDR3 DNA sequence: TGTGCCAGCAGTCTGACTGGCGTCGGGCGCACAGATACGCAGTATTTT. It encodes CASSLTGVGRTDTQYF. V and J are TRBV6-5 and TRBJ2-3; D ambiguous. Trimming took 5 bases from V and 1 from J, leaving 16 bases between them. Germline V gene lookup returns CDR1 MNHEY and CDR2 SVGAGI. This CDR3 is built from 16 residues.

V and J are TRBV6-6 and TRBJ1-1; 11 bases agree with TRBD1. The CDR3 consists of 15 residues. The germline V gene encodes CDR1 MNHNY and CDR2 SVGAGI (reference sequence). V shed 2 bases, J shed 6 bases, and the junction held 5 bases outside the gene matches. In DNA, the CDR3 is TGTGCCAGCAGTTACCCCAGGGGACAGGGGGCTGAAGCTTTCTTT. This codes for CASSYPRGQGAEAFF.

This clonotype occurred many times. This chain's CDR3 is CSVRPPQSSYEQYF. The CDR3 bases are TGCAGCGTCCGCCCCCCACAGAGTTCCTACGAGCAGTACTTC. V and J are TRBV29-1 and TRBJ2-7; D gene uncertain. This CDR3 has 14 residues. V lost 6 bases and J lost 1, with 16 bases in between. Germline V gene data show CDR1 as SQVTM and CDR2 as ANQGSEA.

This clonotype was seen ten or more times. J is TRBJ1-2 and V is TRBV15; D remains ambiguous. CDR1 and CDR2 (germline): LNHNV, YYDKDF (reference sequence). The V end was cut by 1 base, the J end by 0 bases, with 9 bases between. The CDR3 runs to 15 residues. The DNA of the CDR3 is TGTGCCACCAGCAGAGCCCGTAGCACTAACTATGGCTACACCTTC. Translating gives CATSRARSTNYGYTF.

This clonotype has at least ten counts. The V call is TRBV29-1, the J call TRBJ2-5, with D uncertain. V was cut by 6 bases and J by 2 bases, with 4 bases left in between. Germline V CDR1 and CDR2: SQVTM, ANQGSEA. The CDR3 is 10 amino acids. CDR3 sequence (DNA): TGCAGCGTAGGGCAAGAGACCCAGTACTTC. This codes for CSVGQETQYF.

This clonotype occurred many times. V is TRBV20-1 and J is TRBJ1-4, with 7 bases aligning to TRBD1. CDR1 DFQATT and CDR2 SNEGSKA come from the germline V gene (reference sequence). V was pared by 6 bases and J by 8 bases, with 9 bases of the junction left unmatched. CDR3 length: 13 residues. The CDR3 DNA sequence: TGCAGTGCGACCCAGGGGGTTCGGGAAAAACTGTTTTTT. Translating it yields CSATQGVREKLFF.

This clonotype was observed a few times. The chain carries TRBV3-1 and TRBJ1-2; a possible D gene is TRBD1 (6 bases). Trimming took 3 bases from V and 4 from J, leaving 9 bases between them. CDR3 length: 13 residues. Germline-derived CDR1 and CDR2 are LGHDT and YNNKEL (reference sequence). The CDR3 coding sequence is TGTGCCAGCAGCCAGACGGACAGCTATGGCTACACCTTC. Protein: CASSQTDSYGYTF.

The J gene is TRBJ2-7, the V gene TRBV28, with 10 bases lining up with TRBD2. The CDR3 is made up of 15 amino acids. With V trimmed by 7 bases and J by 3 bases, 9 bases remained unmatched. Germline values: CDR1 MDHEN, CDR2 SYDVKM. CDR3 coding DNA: TGTGCCAGCACAACAAGGGCTAGCGGGGGCTACGAGCAGTACTTC. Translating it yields CASTTRASGGYEQYF.

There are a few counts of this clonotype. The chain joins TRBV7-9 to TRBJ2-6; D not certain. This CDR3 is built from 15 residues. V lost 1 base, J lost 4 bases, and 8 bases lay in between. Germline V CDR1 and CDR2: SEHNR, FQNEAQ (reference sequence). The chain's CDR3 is CASSLDSSGANVLTF. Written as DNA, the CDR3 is TGTGCCAGCAGCTTAGACAGTTCCGGGGCCAACGTCCTGACTTTC.

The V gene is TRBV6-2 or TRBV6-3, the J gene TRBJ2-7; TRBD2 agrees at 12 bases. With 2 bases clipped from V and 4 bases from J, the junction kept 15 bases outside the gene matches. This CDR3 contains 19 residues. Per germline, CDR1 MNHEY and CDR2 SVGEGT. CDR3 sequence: CASSYNRLRWTSGVYEQYF. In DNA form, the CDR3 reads TGTGCCAGCAGTTACAATCGTCTGAGGTGGACTAGCGGGGTTTACGAGCAGTACTTC.

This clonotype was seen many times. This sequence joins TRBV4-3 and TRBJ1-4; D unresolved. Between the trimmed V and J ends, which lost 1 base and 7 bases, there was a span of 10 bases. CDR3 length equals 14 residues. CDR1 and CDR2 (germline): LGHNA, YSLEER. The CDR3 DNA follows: TGCGCCAGCAGCCAAGTATCCCTGGGTGAAAAACTGTTTTTT. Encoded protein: CASSQVSLGEKLFF.